The present T cell receptor (beta chain) was sequenced within a study of blood T cell repertoires in COVID-19 (TCRdb year 2020). Broadly, across the study: Samples from collaborators originated in the United States, Italy and Spain and spanned both the acute and convalescent phases of COVID-19. The sample metadata nearly always contained a de-identified subject ID, COVID-19 status, age in years and sex. The material from the prospective study consisted of cDNA or gDNA derived from T cells, B-cell-depleted T cells, or PBMCs. HLA class I and class II types, where available, came from metadata supplied by the sample provider rather than from assay-based typing. A freely available public database, intended as a resource for researchers studying the immune response to SARS-CoV-2, is where the repertoires were released. Deeply sampled blood TCRbeta repertoires from subjects exposed to, actively infected with, or recovered from COVID-19 were included in the dataset. Samples were obtained from the ongoing ImmuneRACE study (first 160 participants) and from some 1,300 subjects provided by 6 global collaborators. Findings and caveats that apply to the study as a whole: The amount of clinical and demographic metadata varied by source and participant and was provided uncurated.

In the prospective study, participants were about 18 to 100 years old, resided in under 30 geographic areas of the United States, and were enrolled through a virtual design. In the prospective study, cohorts were assigned on the basis of participant-reported clinical history obtained from a screening survey and a study questionnaire. ImmuneRACE Cohort 3 recovered participants were defined by two consecutive negative NP/OP PCR tests, healthcare professional clearance, or symptom resolution. In the prospective study, mobile phlebotomists collected whole blood, serum and a nasopharyngeal or oropharyngeal swab from each participant. Over an approximately 2-month period, participants in the prospective study had the option of providing additional blood draws and questionnaires. Before DNA extraction, prospective study blood samples were shipped either frozen or at room temperature. The V end gives up 1 base and the J end 3 bases, leaving 4 bases in the junction not matched to a gene. From a lookup of the germline V gene, CDR1 and CDR2 are SGHVS and FNYEAQ. Including cysteine and phenylalanine, the CDR3 has 16 amino acids. This entry keeps only the CDR3 DNA: 48 bases, framed from base 1.

As to this clone: Its antigen target is currently unknown. No base quality values were provided; no much bigger clone lies one nucleotide off.

TCRbeta CDR3 regions were amplified from genomic DNA by means of the immunoSEQ Assay, a bias-controlled multiplex PCR. On the study's bioinformatics: Within the assay, amplification of reference gene primers was used to estimate how many nucleated cells each sample contained. To quantify the absolute abundance of each unique TCRbeta CDR3 rearrangement, sequence reads were collapsed and filtered. Productive Simpson clonality was computed per sample as the square root of Simpson's diversity index over productive rearrangements. Here the immuneACCESS table is served through TCRdb, limited to in-frame sequences with V and J called. Missing clones are a known gap in these copies; in checked studies unresolved V genes cover under half, and the rest lacks a known reason. The D gene and trimming were derived from the DNA, and the V and J assignments and clone size from that table. This sample comprises 250,000 to 300,000 clones, roughly 91% of them detected only once. Roughly 10% of the sample lies in the top ten.

Recombination connected TRBV7-6 to TRBJ2-7; 12 bases in the middle match TRBD2. Material: PBMCs or T cells enriched from blood (not recorded which). This clonotype originated in a man aged 35-49 years who had recovered from COVID-19. The CDR3 protein sequence reads: CASSLETSGGFYEQYF. At the DNA level, the sequence is TGTGCCAGCAGCTTAGAGACTAGCGGGGGATTCTACGAGCAGTACTTC.